The clone carrying this T cell receptor beta chain was seen just once. Its target is not known. The data derive from a study of T cell repertoires in cytomegalovirus infection. The wider study: Public TCR beta signatures provided an indication of both CMV infection and a matching HLA type.

TCRdb called the reads again in MiXCR, with one record for every CDR3 protein. The sample includes 550,000 to 850,000 distinct CDR3 sequences, roughly 36% of them seen just once. Notes on the study in general: In two of eight donors, the top clonotype was HLA-C-restricted CMV-specific.

The specimen was cultured PBMCs, collected from culture after CMV antigen stimulation. The receptor was derived from a human donor in good health (CMV status not recorded). Some clones in this sample may be carry-over from other donors' samples.

The CDR3 spells CASTPPSNTEAFF. For the CDR3, the DNA is TGTGCCAGCACCCCTCCTTCGAACACTGAAGCTTTCTTT. The rearrangement links TRBV6-2 or TRBV6-3 to TRBJ1-1; D not certain. The CDR3 runs to 13 residues. V was clipped by 7 bases and J by 1 base, with 10 bases between them. Germline-derived CDR1 and CDR2 are MNHEY and SVGEGT.